This T cell receptor (beta chain) was documented in a study of cytomegalovirus exposure and HLA in healthy donors. The PCR used 60 Vbeta and 13 Jbeta primers. Data came from immunoSEQ multiplex PCR; TCRdb stores just in-frame clones and leaves some out. This listing includes 150,000 to 200,000 clones. The CDR3 loop spans 13 amino acids. Germline lookup yields CDR1 SGHDN and CDR2 FVKESK. The ends lost 7 bases at V and 4 bases at J; junction bases unmatched: 7. The sequenced material came from PBMCs. J is TRBJ2-7 and V is TRBV14; 7 bases match TRBD2. The sequence came from a woman aged 18-35 years in good health and CMV-seropositive. CDR3 residues: CASTYGGRYEQYF. Here the CDR3 DNA reads TGTGCCAGCACCTACGGGGGGAGGTACGAGCAGTACTTC.